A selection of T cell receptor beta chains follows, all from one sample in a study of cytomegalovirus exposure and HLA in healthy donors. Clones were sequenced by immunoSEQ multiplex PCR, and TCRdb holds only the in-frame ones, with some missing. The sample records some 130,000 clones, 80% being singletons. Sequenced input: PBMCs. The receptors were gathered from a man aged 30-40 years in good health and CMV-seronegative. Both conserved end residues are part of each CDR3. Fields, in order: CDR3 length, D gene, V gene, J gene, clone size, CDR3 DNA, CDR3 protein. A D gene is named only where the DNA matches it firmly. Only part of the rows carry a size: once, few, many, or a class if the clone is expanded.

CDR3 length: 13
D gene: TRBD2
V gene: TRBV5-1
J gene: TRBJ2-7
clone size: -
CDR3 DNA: TGCGCCAGCAGCTTGGTTAGCGGGGGCGAGCAGTACTTC
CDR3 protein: CASSLVSGGEQYF

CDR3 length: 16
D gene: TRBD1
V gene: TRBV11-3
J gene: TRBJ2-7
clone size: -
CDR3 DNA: TGTGCCAGCAGCTTGAGCGGGACAGGGGGAATCAACGAGCAGTACTTC
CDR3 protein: CASSLSGTGGINEQYF

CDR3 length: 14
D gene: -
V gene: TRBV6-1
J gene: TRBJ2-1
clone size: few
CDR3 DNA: TGTGCCAGCAATGACAGGTCTACCTACAATGAGCAGTTCTTC
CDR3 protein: CASNDRSTYNEQFF

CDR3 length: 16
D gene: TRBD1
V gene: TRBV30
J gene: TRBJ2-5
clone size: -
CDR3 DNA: TGTGCCTGGAGTGTACTGGGGACAGTCGTGGGGGAGACCCAGTACTTC
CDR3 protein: CAWSVLGTVVGETQYF

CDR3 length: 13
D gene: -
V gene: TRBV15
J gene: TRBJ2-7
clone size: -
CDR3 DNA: TGTGCCACCAGCAGAGAACGAATAGACGAGCAGTACTTC
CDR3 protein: CATSRERIDEQYF

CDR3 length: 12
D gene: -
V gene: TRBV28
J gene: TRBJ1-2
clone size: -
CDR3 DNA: TGTGCCAGCAATCAGGGCTCCTATGGCTACACCTTC
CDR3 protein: CASNQGSYGYTF

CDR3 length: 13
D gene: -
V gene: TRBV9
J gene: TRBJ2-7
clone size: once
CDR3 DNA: TGTGCCAGCAGCGTGGGGAGTGCCTACGAGCAGTACTTC
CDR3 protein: CASSVGSAYEQYF

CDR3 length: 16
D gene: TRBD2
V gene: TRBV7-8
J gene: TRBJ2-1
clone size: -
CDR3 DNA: TGTGCCAGCAGCTTAGAGTGGGGCCAGGGAGGGGTTTTTCAGTTCTTC
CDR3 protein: CASSLEWGQGGVFQFF

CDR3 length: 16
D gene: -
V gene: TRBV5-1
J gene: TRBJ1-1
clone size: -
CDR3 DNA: TGCGCCAGCAGCGTGGATACAGGCAACCTGAACACTGAAGCTTTCTTT
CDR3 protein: CASSVDTGNLNTEAFF

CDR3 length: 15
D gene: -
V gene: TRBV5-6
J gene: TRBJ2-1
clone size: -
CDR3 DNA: TGTGCCAGCATCGGGAATGGTGGAGGACGGAGTGAGCAGTTCTTC
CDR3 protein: CASIGNGGGRSEQFF

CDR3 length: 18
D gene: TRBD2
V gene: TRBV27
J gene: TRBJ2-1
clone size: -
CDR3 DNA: TGTGCCAGCAGCCCAGGACTAGCGGGAGGGCCGGGTCGAGATGAGCAGTTCTTC
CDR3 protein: CASSPGLAGGPGRDEQFF

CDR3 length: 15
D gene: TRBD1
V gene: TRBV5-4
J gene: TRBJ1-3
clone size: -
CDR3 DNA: TGTGCCAGCAGCTCAGGACAGGGGTGGGGAAACACCATATATTTT
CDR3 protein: CASSSGQGWGNTIYF

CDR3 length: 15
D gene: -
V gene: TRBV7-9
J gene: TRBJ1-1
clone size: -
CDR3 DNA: TGTGCCAGCAGCTCTCAGGGGACGGCGAACACTGAAGCTTTCTTT
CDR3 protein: CASSSQGTANTEAFF

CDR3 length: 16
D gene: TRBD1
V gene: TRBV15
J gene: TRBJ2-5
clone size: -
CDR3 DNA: TGTGCCACCAGCACTTTGGACAGGGGGAGAAGAGAGACCCAGTACTTC
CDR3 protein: CATSTLDRGRRETQYF

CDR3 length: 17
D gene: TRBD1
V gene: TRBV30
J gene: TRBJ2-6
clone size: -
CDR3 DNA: TGTGCCTGGTTGGACAGGGGCCCTATCTCTGGGGCCAACGTCCTGACTTTC
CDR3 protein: CAWLDRGPISGANVLTF

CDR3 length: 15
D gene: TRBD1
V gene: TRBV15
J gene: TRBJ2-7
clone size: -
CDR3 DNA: TGTGCCACCAGCAGCCGGGACAGGGCTTTCTACGAGCAGTACTTC
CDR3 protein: CATSSRDRAFYEQYF

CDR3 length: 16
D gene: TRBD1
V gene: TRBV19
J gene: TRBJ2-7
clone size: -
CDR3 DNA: TGTGCCAGTAGTGAAGGGGGCAGGGGACGCTCCTACGAGCAGTACTTC
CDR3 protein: CASSEGGRGRSYEQYF